A single sample gave rise to the 31 T cell receptor beta chains below, sequenced in a study of T cells in Graves' hyperthyroidism and ophthalmopathy (dated by TCRdb to the late 2010s). Preparation of the library involved multiplex PCR. The instrument was an Illumina HiSeq 2000. TCR beta CDR3 regions were amplified from RNA transcripts. The first round of RT-PCR for the TCR CDR3 was performed with the HTBI primer set and the Qiagen OneStep RT-PCR kit. TCRdb trimmed public reads at Q25 via fastp, called clones via MiXCR and kept in-frame beta chains. CDR3 protein sequences are deduplicated, and each keeps its most common genes and DNA. This sample is represented by around 690,000 distinct CDR3 sequences; around a sixth of them were singletons. Roughly 16% of the sample goes to the ten largest clones. The sequenced sample consisted of blood. Receptors originate from a man aged 50-59 years with Graves' hyperthyroidism.

The chain uses TRBV10-1 and TRBJ2-7; tentative D call: TRBD2 (6 bases). V lost 2 bases to trimming and J lost 3 bases, with 11 bases between them. The CDR3 has 14 residues. The germline V gene has CDR1 WNHNN and CDR2 SYGVQD (reference sequence). As DNA, the CDR3 is TGCGCCAGCAGTGAGAATGTGGGACTCTACGAGCAGTACTTC. Amino acids: CASSENVGLYEQYF.

This clonotype has a count of ten or more. This sequence joins TRBV12-3 or TRBV12-4 and TRBJ2-6; no reliable D call. V dropped 2 bases and J dropped 0 bases, with 11 bases sitting between them. The CDR3 consists of 17 residues. CDR3 in DNA: TGTGCCAGCAGTTTATTTACGGGCCCCTCTGGGGCCAACGTCCTGACTTTC. It codes for CASSLFTGPSGANVLTF.

This clonotype was detected a few times. The V gene is TRBV28, the J gene TRBJ2-7; 7 bases line up with TRBD1. The CDR3 has 14 residues. Germline V lookup: CDR1 MDHEN, CDR2 SYDVKM. J gave up 5 bases and V 5 bases, and 9 bases lay outside the gene matches. The CDR3 loop reads CASSQTGMVNEQYF. The CDR3 coding sequence is TGTGCCAGCAGTCAGACAGGGATGGTAAACGAGCAGTACTTC.

The V call is TRBV18, the J call TRBJ2-1; TRBD2 matches at 14 bases. Germline V lookup: CDR1 KGHSH, CDR2 LQKENI. J gave up 8 bases and V 6 bases, and 9 bases lay outside the gene matches. The CDR3 is 16 amino acids. The CDR3 sequence is CASSGPGTSGRYEQFF. The CDR3 coding sequence is TGTGCCAGCTCGGGGCCCGGGACTAGCGGGAGATATGAGCAGTTCTTC. The variable domain in full, completed from reference TRBV18 and TRBJ2-1, reads NAGVMQNPRHLVRRRGQEARLRCSPMKGHSHVYWYRQLPEEGLKFMVYLQKENIIDESGMPKERFSAEFPKEGPSILRIQQVVRGDSAAYFCASSGPGTSGRYEQFFGPGTRLTVL.

This clonotype was detected many times. This chain uses TRBV2 with TRBJ1-3; unclear D gene. The V end lost 7 bases, the J end lost 0 bases, and 13 bases lay between the germline ends. Germline V lookup: CDR1 SNHLY, CDR2 FYNNEI. The CDR3 consists of 15 residues. CDR3 residues: CASIPTASSGNTIYF. The CDR3 DNA reads TGTGCCAGCATTCCTACGGCCTCCTCTGGAAACACCATATATTTT.

This clonotype has ten or more counts. The V gene is TRBV9, the J gene TRBJ1-2, with D maybe TRBD1 (6 bases). The CDR3 consists of 15 residues. The ends were cut back, 4 bases at V and 6 bases at J, with 19 bases in the middle. Germline V gene data show CDR1 as SGDLS and CDR2 as YYNGEE. CDR3 DNA: TGTGCCAGCAGCCCGATCGTACAGGGCAAGGATGGCTACACCTTC. Its protein product is CASSPIVQGKDGYTF.

This chain connects TRBV6-2 or TRBV6-3 to TRBJ1-2, with TRBD1 as a possible D gene (6 bases). The CDR3 covers 14 residues. Germline values: CDR1 MNHEY, CDR2 SVGEGT. V was clipped by 4 bases and J by 4 bases, with 13 bases between them. The DNA for the CDR3 is TGTGCCAGCAGTTCGGCGCAGGGGATCTATGGCTACACCTTC. It yields the protein CASSSAQGIYGYTF.

This clonotype was found many times. The chain carries TRBV27 and TRBJ1-2; 7 nucleotides match TRBD1. The CDR3 runs to 14 residues. The germline V gene has CDR1 MNHEY and CDR2 SMNVEV (reference sequence). Trimming took 5 bases from V and 7 from J; bases not matched to a gene: 10. The CDR3 bases are TGTGCCAGCAGTATATTAGGGGGCGAGGGTGGCTACACCTTC. Residues: CASSILGGEGGYTF.

This clonotype was seen at least ten times. The chain combines TRBV18 with TRBJ2-1; weak D call: TRBD1 (5 bases). The CDR3 runs to 15 residues. V lost 0 bases, J lost 7 bases, and 13 bases lay in between. Germline loops: CDR1 KGHSH, CDR2 LQKENI. In DNA form, the CDR3 reads TGTGCCAGCTCACCACCGTCGTCAGGGTTGAATGAGCAGTTCTTC. Translation: CASSPPSSGLNEQFF.

A note on this clonotype: Possible read error: a much larger clone is one base away. The V gene is TRBV11-2, the J gene TRBJ1-2, with TRBD1 as a possible D gene (6 bases). Germline CDR1 reads SGHAT; CDR2 reads FQNNGV. Trimming removed 7 bases from V and 4 bases from J, with 22 bases in between. The CDR3 covers 16 residues. CDR3 nucleotide sequence: TGTGCCAGCACCGTCACGGACAGTCCGACTACCTATGGCTACACCTTC. Its protein is CASTVTDSPTTYGYTF.

This clonotype was seen many times. The genes are TRBV30 and TRBJ2-7; the D gene is possibly TRBD2 (5 bases). CDR3 length: 12 amino acids. CDR1 is GTSNPN and CDR2 is SVGIG in the germline V gene (reference sequence). V was cut by 2 bases and J by 0 bases, with 5 bases left in between. CDR3 nucleotide sequence: TGTGCCTGGAGTAGCGGCTCCTACGAGCAGTACTTC. It encodes CAWSSGSYEQYF.

This clonotype was detected a few times. The chain uses TRBV6-1 and TRBJ2-7, with a weak D call TRBD1 (6 bases). The CDR3 consists of 15 residues. The germline CDR1 and CDR2 sequences are MNHNS and SASEGT. V was pared by 3 bases and J by 0 bases, with 12 bases between. As DNA, the CDR3 is TGTGCCAGCAGTGACCGGGACACAGTCTCCTACGAGCAGTACTTC. It codes for CASSDRDTVSYEQYF.

This clonotype was recorded at least ten times. The V and J genes are TRBV12-3 or TRBV12-4 and TRBJ2-3, with D perhaps matching TRBD1 (5 bases). Trimming took off 6 bases at V and 4 bases at J, with 8 bases between the two ends. The CDR3 has 12 residues. CDR3 in DNA: TGTGCCAGCAGAGGGGTGGCAGATACGCAGTATTTT. Residues: CASRGVADTQYF.

The chain links TRBV4-1 to TRBJ2-3, with TRBD2 identical over 9 bases. The trim removed 0 bases at V and 6 bases at J, leaving 7 bases unmatched. Germline values: CDR1 MGHRA, CDR2 YSYEKL. The CDR3 length is 16 residues. The DNA of the CDR3 is TGCGCCAGCAGCCAAGAGTCTAGCGGGAATTGGGATACGCAGTATTTT. Translated, it gives CASSQESSGNWDTQYF.

The table lists this clonotype with a few counts. V is TRBV27 and J is TRBJ2-3; 7 bases agree with TRBD2. V lost 5 bases to trimming and J lost 5 bases; unmatched junction nucleotides: 7. Germline lookup yields CDR1 MNHEY and CDR2 SMNVEV (reference sequence). The CDR3 length is 14 residues. The CDR3: CASSRGSLGDTQYF. The CDR3, as DNA: TGTGCCAGCAGTCGCGGGAGTCTTGGAGATACGCAGTATTTT.

The gene calls are TRBV12-5 and TRBJ1-1; TRBD1 agrees at 9 bases. Germline V lookup: CDR1 LGHNT, CDR2 FRNRAP. The J segment lost 4 bases and the V segment lost 0 bases, leaving 3 bases of the junction unmatched. The CDR3 has 15 amino acids. CDR3 coding DNA: TGTGCTAGTGGTTTGGTTGGGACAGGGCTCACTGAAGCTTTCTTT. Protein: CASGLVGTGLTEAFF.

CDR3 amino acids: CASSPDGETEAFF. Written as DNA, the CDR3 is TGTGCCAGCAGCCCCGACGGGGAGACTGAAGCTTTCTTT. V and J are TRBV28 and TRBJ1-1, with no clear D. V dropped 6 bases and J dropped 5 bases, with 13 bases sitting between them. This CDR3 region has 13 residues. Germline values: CDR1 MDHEN, CDR2 SYDVKM. The full variable domain, in which reference TRBV28 and TRBJ1-1 provide the parts outside the CDR3, is DVKVTQSSRYLVKRTGEKVFLECVQDMDHENMFWYRQDPGLGLRLIYFSYDVKMKEKGDIPEGYSVSREKKERFSLILESASTNQTSMYLCASSPDGETEAFFGQGTRLTVV.

This clonotype was picked up many times. A much larger clone is a single base away; this may be a read error. The chain combines TRBV12-3 or TRBV12-4 with TRBJ2-7; D gene unclear. This CDR3 region has 13 residues. Trimming left V 5 bases short and J 3 bases short, with 11 bases between. The CDR3 protein is CASSTEPFYEQYF. CDR3 bases: TGTGCCAGCAGTACCGAACCCTTCTACGAGCAGTACTTC.

CDR3 loop: CASSRTGTGYNEQFF. Here the CDR3 DNA reads TGTGCCAGCAGCCGGACAGGGACGGGCTACAATGAGCAGTTCTTC. The rearrangement uses TRBV7-6 and TRBJ2-1; 8 bases are shared with TRBD1. Trimming cost V 5 bases and J 3 bases; bases outside gene matches: 6. The germline V gene has CDR1 SGHVS and CDR2 FNYEAQ. The CDR3 is made up of 15 amino acids.

In this sample, this clonotype turned up a few times. The chain combines TRBV5-1 with TRBJ2-1; D may be TRBD2 (7 bases). V shed 3 bases and J shed 7 bases, with 23 bases lying between them. The CDR3 contains 17 residues. CDR1 is SGHRS, CDR2 YFSETQ, per germline. The DNA for the CDR3 is TGCGCCAGCAGCTCCGACCTAAGGGGGAGGGCCTCAAATGAGCAGTTCTTC. Its protein product is CASSSDLRGRASNEQFF.

The sample holds a few counts of this clonotype. The chain joins TRBV5-1 to TRBJ2-7; TRBD1 agrees at 9 bases. This CDR3 comprises 15 residues. Germline V CDR1 and CDR2: SGHRS, YFSETQ. V trimming: 4 bases; J trimming: 0 bases; junction bases outside the gene matches: 5. The CDR3 sequence: CASSITGGASYEQYF. For the CDR3, the DNA is TGCGCCAGCAGCATCACAGGGGGCGCCTCCTACGAGCAGTACTTC.

This clonotype has only a few counts. The CDR3 loop is CSARGASWMANYGYTF. In DNA form, the CDR3 reads TGCAGTGCTAGAGGAGCGAGCTGGATGGCCAACTATGGCTACACCTTC. This rearrangement joins TRBV20-1 to TRBJ1-2, with no clear D. This CDR3 has 16 amino acids. Germline V gives CDR1 DFQATT, CDR2 SNEGSKA (reference sequence). V was pared by 1 base and J by 2 bases, with 17 bases between.

There are many counts of this clonotype. At one boundary the junction diverges from the germline segment, which might be a read error. CDR3 nucleotides: TGTGCCAGCAGTTTATCATTTGGGTATTCGCCCCTCCACTTT. Protein sequence: CASSLSFGYSPLHF. This chain joins TRBV27 and TRBJ1-6, with D unclear. Germline CDR1 is MNHEY and CDR2 is SMNVEV (reference sequence). The CDR3 extends over 14 amino acids.

At least ten counts were recorded for this clonotype. The CDR3 loop reads CASSQKTGTSGALYGDTQYF. Here the CDR3 DNA reads TGTGCCAGCAGCCAGAAAACCGGGACTAGCGGTGCCCTATACGGAGATACGCAGTATTTT. This chain joins TRBV11-2 and TRBJ2-3, with TRBD2 matching over 11 bases. CDR1 is SGHAT, CDR2 FQNNGV, per germline. This CDR3 has 20 residues. V shed 5 bases, J shed 5 bases, and the junction held 21 bases outside the gene matches.

This clonotype was counted a few times. The rearrangement uses TRBV12-3 or TRBV12-4 and TRBJ2-1, with TRBD2 matching over 7 bases. This CDR3 comprises 15 residues. The CDR3 DNA reads as TGTGCTATACTAGCGCCAAAACCCCCCTACAATGAGCAGTTCTTC. Translation: CAILAPKPPYNEQFF.

The chain has TRBV19 and TRBJ1-5, with D maybe TRBD1 (5 bases). CDR3 length: 13 amino acids. V was shortened by 3 bases and J by 4 bases, with 7 bases between the two germline ends. Per germline, CDR1 LNHDA and CDR2 SQIVND (reference sequence). CDR3 sequence (DNA): TGTGCCAGTAGTATCGGGGCAAATCAGCCCCAGCATTTT. Amino acids: CASSIGANQPQHF.

The table lists this clonotype with a few counts. The V and J genes are TRBV4-3 and TRBJ1-1, with TRBD1 as a possible D gene (5 bases). This CDR3 is 15 amino acids long. Germline assignment: CDR1 LGHNA and CDR2 YSLEER. Trimming left V 1 base short and J 1 base short, with 10 bases between. CDR3 residues: CASSQGGRPNTEAFF. For the CDR3, the DNA is TGCGCCAGCAGCCAAGGGGGCCGGCCGAACACTGAAGCTTTCTTT.

This chain uses TRBV11-2 with TRBJ1-6; D is possibly TRBD1 (5 bases). The V end was cut by 1 base, the J end by 7 bases, with 14 bases between. CDR1 and CDR2 (germline): SGHAT, FQNNGV. CDR3 size: 16 residues. The DNA for the CDR3 is TGTGCCAGCAGCTTAGGTTCCGGGAGGGGCAATTCACCCCTCCACTTT. Protein: CASSLGSGRGNSPLHF.

This chain connects TRBV6-6 to TRBJ2-1; TRBD2 aligns across 12 bases. In germline, CDR1 is MNHNY, CDR2 SVGAGI (reference sequence). This CDR3 has 18 amino acids. Germline trimming cut 0 bases from V and 4 bases from J; bases unmatched to any gene: 7. CDR3 nucleotide sequence: TGTGCCAGCAGTTACTCGACTAGCGGGAGTGTGGGATACAATGAGCAGTTCTTC. Translated, it gives CASSYSTSGSVGYNEQFF.

In its sample, this clonotype was seen many times. The V and J genes are TRBV6-1 and TRBJ2-1; D unclear. Deletions cut 5 bases from V and 2 bases from J, with 16 bases between. The CDR3 consists of 16 residues. Germline CDR1 reads MNHNS; CDR2 reads SASEGT. CDR3 DNA sequence: TGTGCCAGCAGTCCTCTGTTATTCTCCCCCTACAATGAGCAGTTCTTC. It specifies CASSPLLFSPYNEQFF.

This clonotype was counted many times. This sequence joins TRBV30 and TRBJ2-7, with D uncertain. V shed 5 bases and J shed 2 bases, with 7 bases lying between them. This CDR3 region has 11 residues. Germline V gene sequence: CDR1 GTSNPN, CDR2 SVGIG (reference sequence). CDR3 protein: CAWDGAYEQYF. In nucleotides, the CDR3 is TGTGCCTGGGACGGTGCCTACGAGCAGTACTTC.